A selection of T cell receptor beta chains follows, all from one sample in a study of naive and memory T cell subsets. TCRdb redid the calling of the 5' RACE reads with MiXCR, one entry per CDR3 protein. Of tens of thousands of distinct CDR3 sequences listed, about 8.3% were seen once; the top ten hold more than 7.5%. The receptors originated from a female donor in good health. Each CDR3 is given with its conserved first and last residue. A D gene is named only where the DNA matches it firmly. Expanded clones are given a class, and other clones once, few, many or no size at all.

j_call | clone_size | v_call | d_call | cdr3_nt | cdr3_aa
TRBJ1-5 | many | TRBV5-1 | - | TGCGCCAGCAGCTTGGATGGGCGGGTTCAGCCCCAGCATTTT | CASSLDGRVQPQHF
TRBJ2-1 | - | TRBV9 | - | TGTGCCAGCAGCGTATCCGGTAACTCCTACAATGAGCAGTTCTTC | CASSVSGNSYNEQFF
TRBJ2-7 | few | TRBV4-2 | - | TGTGCCAGCAGCCAAGAGGGTCCCGAGATTTACGAGCAGTACTTC | CASSQEGPEIYEQYF
TRBJ2-1 | many | TRBV7-3 | - | TGTGCCAGCCGGACAGACGGGGGTGAGCAGTTCTTC | CASRTDGGEQFF
TRBJ2-5 | few | TRBV6-6 | TRBD2 | TGTGCCAGCAGTCGGACTAGCGGGGGGGAAGAGACCCAGTACTTC | CASSRTSGGEETQYF
TRBJ2-1 | - | TRBV19 | - | TGTGCCAGTACCCAACGGCCGGCGGTTGAGCAGTTCTTC | CASTQRPAVEQFF
TRBJ2-7 | many | TRBV20-1 | - | TGCAGTGCTAGGATGGTGGCAGGGGTTGGGGAGCAGTACTTC | CSARMVAGVGEQYF
TRBJ2-1 | - | TRBV20-1 | - | TGCAGTGCTAGAGATCTAACACTAAAGAATGAGCAGTTCTTC | CSARDLTLKNEQFF
TRBJ2-1 | few | TRBV24-1 | TRBD2 | TGTGCCACCAGTGCGGCGGGGGGGTTTCTTCATGAGCAGTTCTTC | CATSAAGGFLHEQFF
TRBJ2-5 | few | TRBV6-6 | - | TGTGCCAGCAGTTACGGGCAGCAAGAGACCCAGTACTTC | CASSYGQQETQYF
TRBJ2-7 | many | TRBV7-9 | - | TGTGCCAGCAGCCGATATCCCGCCGCGAGGTCGCCGCACGAGCAGTACTTC | CASSRYPAARSPHEQYF
TRBJ2-7 | few | TRBV4-1 | - | TGCGCCAGCAGCTCAATCTACGAGCAGTACTTC | CASSSIYEQYF
TRBJ2-7 | - | TRBV7-2 | TRBD2 | TGTGCCAGCAGCCCGGGGACTAGCGGGGGGACCGACGAGCAGTACTTC | CASSPGTSGGTDEQYF
TRBJ2-1 | - | TRBV3-1 | - | TGTGCCAGCAGCCAATATCCTGAGAATGAGCAGTTCTTC | CASSQYPENEQFF
TRBJ1-6 | many | TRBV6-5 | - | TGTGCCAGCGGAGTGGGGCAGGGACGAAATTCACCCCTCCACTTT | CASGVGQGRNSPLHF
TRBJ2-2 | many | TRBV4-3 | - | TGCGCCAGCAGCCAAGTTCTGGAGTTAAGGGAGCTGTTTTTT | CASSQVLELRELFF
TRBJ1-2 | few | TRBV4-2 | - | TGTGCCAGCAGCCAAGAGAGTGGGAGAACTAGCTACACCTTC | CASSQESGRTSYTF
TRBJ2-3 | many | TRBV20-1 | - | TGCAGTGCCTTAACCCTGGATACGCAGTATTTT | CSALTLDTQYF
TRBJ1-1 | few | TRBV15 | - | TGTGCCACGCGACTACAGGGCGCTGAAGCTTTCTTT | CATRLQGAEAFF
TRBJ2-7 | - | TRBV6-2/TRBV6-3 | TRBD1 | TGTGCCAGCAGCCAACCGGGACAGGGTTACCACGAGCAGTACTTC | CASSQPGQGYHEQYF
TRBJ2-3 | many | TRBV3-1 | TRBD2 | TGTGCCAGCAGTCCCGTCACTAGCGGGGGGGCAACAGATACGCAGTATTTT | CASSPVTSGGATDTQYF
TRBJ2-3 | - | TRBV6-2/TRBV6-3 | - | TGTGCCAGCAGCCATGAGGGAGAGGCCGCAGATACGCAGTATTTT | CASSHEGEAADTQYF
TRBJ1-5 | many | TRBV20-1 | - | TGCAGTGCCTTATACGGCAATCAGCCCCAGCATTTT | CSALYGNQPQHF
TRBJ2-6 | - | TRBV18 | - | TGTGCCAGCTCACCACGGGGACAAGGTGAAAATGGGGCCAACGTCCTGACTTTC | CASSPRGQGENGANVLTF
TRBJ1-6 | many | TRBV12-3/TRBV12-4 | TRBD1 | TGTGCCAGCAGTGCCGGGACAGGGGGTAATTCACCCCTCCACTTT | CASSAGTGGNSPLHF
TRBJ1-5 | many | TRBV7-8 | TRBD1 | TGTGCCAGCAGCCGGGATCAGGGGGCTTTTCAGCCCCAGCATTTT | CASSRDQGAFQPQHF
TRBJ2-2 | many | TRBV5-4 | TRBD2 | TGTGCCAGCAGCTGGGAACCCGGGACTAGCGGGGCCAACACCGGGGAGCTGTTTTTT | CASSWEPGTSGANTGELFF
TRBJ1-4 | - | TRBV12-3/TRBV12-4 | - | TGTGCCAGCAGTCGGCCAGACCCGAGAGGTGAAAAACTGTTTTTT | CASSRPDPRGEKLFF
TRBJ2-5 | few | TRBV5-8 | - | TGTGCCAGCAGCACCCTAGGACGGTACCAAGAGACCCAGTACTTC | CASSTLGRYQETQYF
TRBJ1-2 | - | TRBV6-6 | TRBD1 | TGTGCCAGCAGTTACGGGACAGCTAACTATGGCGACACCTTC | CASSYGTANYGDTF
TRBJ2-1 | - | TRBV6-6 | - | TGTGCCAGCAGTTACGCCTCGACAGACCGACGACACAATGAGCAGTTCTTC | CASSYASTDRRHNEQFF
TRBJ1-1 | few | TRBV30 | TRBD1 | TGTGCCTGGAGTGTTTCCCTGGGACAGGGTAAGCTGGATTTT | CAWSVSLGQGKLDF
TRBJ2-7 | few | TRBV4-3 | - | TGCGCCAGCAGCCAAGGCCCGGGGGCCCACGAGCAGTACTTC | CASSQGPGAHEQYF
TRBJ2-3 | - | TRBV6-1 | - | TGTGCCAGCAGTGCAGGGGCGTCTACGCAGTATTTT | CASSAGASTQYF
TRBJ2-7 | - | TRBV20-1 | - | TGCAGTGCTAGGGACCCCGGGACGGATTACGAGCAGTACTTC | CSARDPGTDYEQYF
TRBJ2-2 | - | TRBV18 | TRBD1 | TGTGCCAGCTCCCTAACAGGGGGCACCGGGGAGCTGTTTTTT | CASSLTGGTGELFF
TRBJ2-1 | many | TRBV25-1 | - | TGTGCCAGCAGCCCTCCCGTTGGACGTGAGCAGTTCTTC | CASSPPVGREQFF
TRBJ2-5 | - | TRBV5-1 | - | TGCGCCAGCAGCTCCTTGTCTGGGGGAGAGACCCAGTACTTC | CASSSLSGGETQYF
TRBJ1-2 | - | TRBV5-6 | - | TGTGCCAGCAGCTTGAGGCGAGCCAGCTATGGCTACACCTTC | CASSLRRASYGYTF
TRBJ2-5 | few | TRBV5-1 | - | TGCGCCAGCAGCTTGGGCAGAGTAGAGACCCAGTACTTC | CASSLGRVETQYF
TRBJ2-2 | - | TRBV5-1 | - | TGCGCCAGCAGCTTGTTGGGGCCTCTGACCGGGGAGCTGTTTTTT | CASSLLGPLTGELFF
TRBJ2-3 | few | TRBV6-5 | - | TGTGCCAGCAGTTACTCGTGGCAAGCAACTCTCACAGATACGCAGTATTTT | CASSYSWQATLTDTQYF
TRBJ1-2 | few | TRBV2 | - | TGTGCCAGCGCTCCGGCAGGCCGGGGCTACACCTTC | CASAPAGRGYTF
TRBJ2-3 | many | TRBV7-2 | - | TGTGCCAGCAGCGCCCAAATCCCAGATACGCAGTATTTT | CASSAQIPDTQYF
TRBJ2-6 | few | TRBV5-4 | - | TGTGCCAGCAGCTTAGAAGGGGCTGGGGCCAACGTCCTGACTTTC | CASSLEGAGANVLTF
TRBJ1-1 | many | TRBV20-1 | - | TGCAGTGCTACCCAGGGGAACGGAGCTTTCTTT | CSATQGNGAFF
TRBJ1-2 | - | TRBV12-3/TRBV12-4 | - | TGTGCCAGCACCACTCACGCCGGGGCAGGGTATGGCGACACCTTC | CASTTHAGAGYGDTF
TRBJ1-2 | few | TRBV12-3/TRBV12-4 | - | TGTGCCAGCAGTTTAGCAGGGGCCGGCTATGGCTACACCTTC | CASSLAGAGYGYTF
TRBJ1-1 | many | TRBV5-1 | TRBD1 | TGCGCCAGCAGCGATCCGGGACAGTCTGACACTGAAGCTTTCTTT | CASSDPGQSDTEAFF
TRBJ1-5 | many | TRBV7-9 | - | TGTGCCAGCAGCTTACACGGCGCAGGGGACTTTGACCTCCAGCATTTT | CASSLHGAGDFDLQHF
TRBJ2-2 | few | TRBV28 | - | TGTGCCAGCATCAGGGAGAAGTGGGGGGAGCTGTTTTTT | CASIREKWGELFF
TRBJ2-3 | few | TRBV29-1 | - | TGCAGCGTGGGCGGCGGATTTCAAGATACGCAGTATTTT | CSVGGGFQDTQYF
TRBJ1-6 | - | TRBV30 | - | TGTGCCTGGGGGGGAGAAGGGGCGAGAAATTCACCCCTCCACTTT | CAWGGEGARNSPLHF
TRBJ2-7 | few | TRBV12-3/TRBV12-4 | - | TGTGCCAGCAGCCTCTCCGAGGCGAAGCGATCCTACGAGCAGTACTTC | CASSLSEAKRSYEQYF
TRBJ2-3 | few | TRBV20-1 | - | TGCAGTGCTAGAGGCGGGGGCCGCACAGATACGCAGTATTTT | CSARGGGRTDTQYF
TRBJ2-1 | many | TRBV20-1 | - | TGCAGTGTCAGGAGGGGGCGAAACAATGAGCAGTTCTTC | CSVRRGRNNEQFF
TRBJ1-5 | many | TRBV20-1 | - | TGCAGTGCTAGAGGGAGTCACGGGAATCAGCCCCAGCATTTT | CSARGSHGNQPQHF
TRBJ1-2 | - | TRBV27 | - | TGTGCCAGCAGTCCTTGGGGTCAGGGGCGGGGGGGCTACACCTTC | CASSPWGQGRGGYTF
TRBJ1-2 | many | TRBV20-1 | - | TGCAGTGCTAGTTTGGGACGGTCTAACTATGGCTACACCTTC | CSASLGRSNYGYTF